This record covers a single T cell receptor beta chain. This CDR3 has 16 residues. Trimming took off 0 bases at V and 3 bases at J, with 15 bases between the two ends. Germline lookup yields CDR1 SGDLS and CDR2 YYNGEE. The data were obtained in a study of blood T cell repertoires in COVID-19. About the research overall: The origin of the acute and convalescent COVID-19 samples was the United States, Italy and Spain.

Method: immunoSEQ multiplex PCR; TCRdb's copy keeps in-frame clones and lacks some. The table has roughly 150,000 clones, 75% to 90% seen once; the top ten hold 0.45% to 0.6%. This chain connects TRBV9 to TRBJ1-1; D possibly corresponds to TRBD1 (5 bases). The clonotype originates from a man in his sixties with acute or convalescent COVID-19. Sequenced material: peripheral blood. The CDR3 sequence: CASSVGIKGWDTEAFF. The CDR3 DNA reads TGTGCCAGCAGCGTAGGTATTAAGGGGTGGGACACTGAAGCTTTCTTT.